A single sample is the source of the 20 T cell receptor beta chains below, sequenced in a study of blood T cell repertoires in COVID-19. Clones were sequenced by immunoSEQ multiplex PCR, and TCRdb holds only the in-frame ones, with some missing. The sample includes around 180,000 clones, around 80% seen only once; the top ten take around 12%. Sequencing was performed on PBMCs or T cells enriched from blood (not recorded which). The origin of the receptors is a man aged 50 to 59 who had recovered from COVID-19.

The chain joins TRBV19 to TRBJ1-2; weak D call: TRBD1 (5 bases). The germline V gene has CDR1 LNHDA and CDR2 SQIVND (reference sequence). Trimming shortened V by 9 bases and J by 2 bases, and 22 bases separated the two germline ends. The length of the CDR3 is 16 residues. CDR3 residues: CASPMGGGVGNYGYTF. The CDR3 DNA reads TGTGCCAGCCCGATGGGCGGGGGGGTAGGAAACTATGGCTACACCTTC.

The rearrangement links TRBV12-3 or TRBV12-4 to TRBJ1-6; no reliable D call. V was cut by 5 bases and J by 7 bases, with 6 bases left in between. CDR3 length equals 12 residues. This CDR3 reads CASSTLNSPLHF. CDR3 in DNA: TGTGCCAGCAGTACCCTAAATTCACCCCTCCACTTT.

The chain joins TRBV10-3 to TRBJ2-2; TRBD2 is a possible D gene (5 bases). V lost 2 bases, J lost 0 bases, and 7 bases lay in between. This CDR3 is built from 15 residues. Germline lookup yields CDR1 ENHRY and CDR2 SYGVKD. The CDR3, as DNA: TGTGCCATCAGTGAGGGAGGCTCGAACACCGGGGAGCTGTTTTTT. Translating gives CAISEGGSNTGELFF.

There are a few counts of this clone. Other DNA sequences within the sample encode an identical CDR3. In DNA, the CDR3 is TGTGCCAGCAGCTTAAGGCGGCAAGAGACCCAGTACTTC. Protein sequence: CASSLRRQETQYF. The rearrangement uses TRBV7-3 and TRBJ2-5; D ambiguous. Per germline, CDR1 SGHTA and CDR2 FQGTGA. The CDR3 length is 13 residues. V lost 1 base, J lost 2 bases, and 5 bases lay in between.

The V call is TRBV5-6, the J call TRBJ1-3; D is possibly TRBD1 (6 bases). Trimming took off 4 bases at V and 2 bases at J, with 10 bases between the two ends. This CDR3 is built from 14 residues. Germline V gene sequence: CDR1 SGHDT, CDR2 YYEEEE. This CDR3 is CASSITGTGNTIYF. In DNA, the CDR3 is TGTGCCAGCAGCATCACAGGGACTGGAAACACCATATATTTT.

DNA of the CDR3: TGTTTGTTCAGGGGTGGGGAGCTGTTTTTT. It translates to CLFRGGELFF. The rearrangement links TRBV6-5 to TRBJ2-2, with D maybe TRBD1 (6 bases). This CDR3 contains 10 residues. Germline CDR1 is MNHEY and CDR2 is SVGAGI.

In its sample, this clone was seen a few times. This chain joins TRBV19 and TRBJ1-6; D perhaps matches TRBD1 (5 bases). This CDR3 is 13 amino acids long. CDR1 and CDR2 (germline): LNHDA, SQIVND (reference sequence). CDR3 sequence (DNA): TGTGCGGGACCGGGAGCCTATAATTCACCCCTCCACTTT. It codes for CAGPGAYNSPLHF. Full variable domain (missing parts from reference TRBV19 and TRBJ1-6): DGGITQSPKYLFRKEGQNVTLSCEQNLNHDAMYWYRQDPGQGLRLIYYSQIVNDFQKGDIAEGYSVSREKKESFPLTVTSAQKNPTAFYLCAGPGAYNSPLHFGNGTRLTVT.

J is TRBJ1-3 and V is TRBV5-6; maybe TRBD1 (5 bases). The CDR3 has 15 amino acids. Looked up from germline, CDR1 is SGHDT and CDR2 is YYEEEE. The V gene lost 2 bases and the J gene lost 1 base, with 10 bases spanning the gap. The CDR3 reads CASSLKTGSGNTIYF. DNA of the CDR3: TGTGCCAGCAGCTTAAAAACAGGTTCTGGAAACACCATATATTTT.

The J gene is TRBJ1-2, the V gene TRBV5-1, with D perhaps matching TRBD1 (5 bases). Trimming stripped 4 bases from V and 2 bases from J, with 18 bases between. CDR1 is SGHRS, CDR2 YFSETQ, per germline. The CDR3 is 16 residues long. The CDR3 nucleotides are TGCGCCAGCAGCGGGGGGAACTACGTCGGGAACTATGGCTACACCTTC. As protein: CASSGGNYVGNYGYTF.

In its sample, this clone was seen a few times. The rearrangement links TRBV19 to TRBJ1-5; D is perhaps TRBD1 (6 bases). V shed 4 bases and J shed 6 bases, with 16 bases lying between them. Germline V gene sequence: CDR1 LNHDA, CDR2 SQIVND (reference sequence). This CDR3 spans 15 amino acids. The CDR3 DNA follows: TGTGCCAGTAGTACTACAGGGCGGCAGGGTCAGCCCCAGCATTTT. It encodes CASSTTGRQGQPQHF.

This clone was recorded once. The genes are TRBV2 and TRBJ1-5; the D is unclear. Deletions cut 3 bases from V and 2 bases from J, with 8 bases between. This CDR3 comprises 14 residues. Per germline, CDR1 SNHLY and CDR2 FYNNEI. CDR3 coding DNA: TGTGCCAGCAGTGACCCCCGGGGCAATCAGCCCCAGCATTTT. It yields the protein CASSDPRGNQPQHF. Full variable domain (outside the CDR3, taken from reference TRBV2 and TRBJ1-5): EPEVTQTPSHQVTQMGQEVILRCVPISNHLYFYWYRQILGQKVEFLVSFYNNEISEKSEIFDDQFSVERPDGSNFTLKIRSTKLEDSAMYFCASSDPRGNQPQHFGDGTRLSIL.

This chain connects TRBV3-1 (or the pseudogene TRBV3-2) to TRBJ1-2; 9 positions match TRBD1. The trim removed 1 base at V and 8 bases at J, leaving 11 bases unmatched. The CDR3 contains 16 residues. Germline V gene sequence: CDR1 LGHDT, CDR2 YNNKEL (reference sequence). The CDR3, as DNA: TGTGCCAGCAGCCAAGCCCTTTACAGGGGGCGGAGAGGCTACACCTTC. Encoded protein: CASSQALYRGRRGYTF.

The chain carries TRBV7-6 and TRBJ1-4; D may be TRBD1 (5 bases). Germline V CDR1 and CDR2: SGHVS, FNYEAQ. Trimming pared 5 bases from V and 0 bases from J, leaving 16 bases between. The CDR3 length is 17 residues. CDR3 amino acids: CASSVTKGVSTNEKLFF. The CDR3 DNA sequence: TGTGCCAGCAGCGTAACCAAAGGGGTTTCAACTAATGAAAAACTGTTTTTT.

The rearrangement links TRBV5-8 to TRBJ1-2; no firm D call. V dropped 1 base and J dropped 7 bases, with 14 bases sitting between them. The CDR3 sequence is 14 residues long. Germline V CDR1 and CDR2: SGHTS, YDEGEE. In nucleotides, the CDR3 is TGTGCCAGCAGCTTGCGCAGAGGGAATGCTGGCTACACCTTC. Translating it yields CASSLRRGNAGYTF.

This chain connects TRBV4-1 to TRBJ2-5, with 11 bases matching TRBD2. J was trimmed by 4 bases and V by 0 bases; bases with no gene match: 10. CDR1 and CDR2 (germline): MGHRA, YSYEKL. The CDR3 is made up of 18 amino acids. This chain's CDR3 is CASSQDRASGGPGETQYF. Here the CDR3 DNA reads TGCGCCAGCAGCCAAGATAGGGCTAGCGGGGGGCCGGGAGAGACCCAGTACTTC.

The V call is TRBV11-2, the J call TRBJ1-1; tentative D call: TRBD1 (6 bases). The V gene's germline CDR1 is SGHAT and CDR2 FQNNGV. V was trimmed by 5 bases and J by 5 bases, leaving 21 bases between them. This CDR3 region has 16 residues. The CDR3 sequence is CASSQTPTGWGTEAFF. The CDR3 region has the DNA TGTGCCAGCAGCCAAACTCCGACAGGCTGGGGTACTGAAGCTTTCTTT.

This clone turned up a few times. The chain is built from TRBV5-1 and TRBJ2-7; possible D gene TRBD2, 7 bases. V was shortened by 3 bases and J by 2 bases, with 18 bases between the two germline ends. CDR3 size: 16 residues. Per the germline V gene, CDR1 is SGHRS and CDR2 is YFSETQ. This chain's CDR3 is CASSYPQGGMTYEQYF. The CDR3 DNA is TGCGCCAGCAGCTATCCACAGGGAGGGATGACCTACGAGCAGTACTTC. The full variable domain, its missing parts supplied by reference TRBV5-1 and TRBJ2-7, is KAGVTQTPRYLIKTRGQQVTLSCSPISGHRSVSWYQQTPGQGLQFLFEYFSETQRNKGNFPGRFSGRQFSNSRSEMNVSTLELGDSALYLCASSYPQGGMTYEQYFGPGTRLTVT.

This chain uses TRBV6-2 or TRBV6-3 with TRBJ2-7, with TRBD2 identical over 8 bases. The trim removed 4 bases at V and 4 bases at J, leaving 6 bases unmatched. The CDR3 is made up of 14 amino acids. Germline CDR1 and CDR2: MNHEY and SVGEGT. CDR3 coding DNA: TGTGCCAGCAGTTCGACTAGCGTCAGTTACGAGCAGTACTTC. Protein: CASSSTSVSYEQYF.

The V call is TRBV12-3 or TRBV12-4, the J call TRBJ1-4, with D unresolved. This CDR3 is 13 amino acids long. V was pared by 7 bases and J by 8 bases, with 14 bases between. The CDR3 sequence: CASTREGREKLFF. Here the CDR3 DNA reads TGTGCCAGCACCCGCGAGGGAAGGGAAAAACTGTTTTTT.

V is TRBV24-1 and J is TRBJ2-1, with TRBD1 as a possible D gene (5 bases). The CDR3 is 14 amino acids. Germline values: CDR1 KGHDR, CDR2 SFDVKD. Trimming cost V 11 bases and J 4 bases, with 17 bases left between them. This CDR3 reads CANRQKLQYNEQFF. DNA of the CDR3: TGTGCCAATCGACAGAAACTACAATACAATGAGCAGTTCTTC.